The source of this T cell receptor beta chain is a study of T cells in Graves' hyperthyroidism and ophthalmopathy. At the level of the study: Upon initial diagnosis and before any treatment, peripheral blood was collected.

This CDR3 has 13 amino acids. Germline CDR1 reads MNHEY; CDR2 reads SVGEGT. The germline V and J ends were trimmed by 5 bases and 2 bases, with 9 bases remaining between them. This clonotype showed up many times. Its matching antigen is unknown. Study results and limitations: The model predicted ophthalmopathy a median about 6.6 months before onset.

Amplified TCR beta CDR3 regions came from RNA transcripts. Carried out on the TCR CDR3, a first-round RT-PCR used the HTBI primer set. From the multiplex PCR reads, TCRdb called clonotypes with MiXCR, one entry per CDR3 protein. The sample records about 350,000 distinct CDR3 sequences, around 18% being singletons. A patient was excluded if there was uncontrolled infection, other autoimmune disease, pregnancy or lactation. The chain links TRBV6-2 or TRBV6-3 to TRBJ1-2; D is unresolved. The sample was blood. This receptor was obtained from a middle-aged woman with Graves' ophthalmopathy. CDR3 sequence reads: CASSVDSNYGYTF. In DNA, the CDR3 is TGTGCCAGCAGTGTCGATTCCAACTATGGCTACACCTTC.